This T cell receptor (beta chain) was found in a study of CD8+ T cells in alopecia areata. Whole-study results and caveats: Many expanded lesional clones persisted in scalp and blood during tofacitinib. Uncertainty remains about how baseline CD8+ expansion links to response, with one nonresponder.

Once RNA had been extracted, it was reverse transcribed into cDNA to act as the sequencing template. Sequencing was performed with immunoSEQ multiplex PCR; in TCRdb, only in-frame clones are kept and a portion is missing. The sample lists about 150,000 clones, roughly 50% occurring once. This clone was recorded only once. The antigen is not known. As to treatment: oral pan-JAK inhibitor, 5-10 mg twice daily. It was from alopecia areata patients that lesional scalp punch biopsies and peripheral blood were collected. The sequencing used CD8+ T cells sorted from blood, collected at week 4, from a patient treated with tofacitinib. The receptor was isolated from a human donor with alopecia areata.

CDR3 amino acids: CASSASGEQFF. As DNA, the CDR3 is TGTGCCAGCTCCGCCAGTGGTGAGCAGTTCTTC. The J gene is TRBJ2-1, the V gene TRBV25-1, with D uncertain. The V end lost 8 bases, the J end lost 9 bases, and 11 bases lay between the germline ends. The CDR3 totals 11 residues. Germline assignment: CDR1 MGHDK and CDR2 SYGVNS.